The text below deals with one TCR beta chain. The CDR3 totals 13 residues. The V end was cut by 5 bases, the J end by 6 bases, with 14 bases between. Germline CDR1 SNHLY, CDR2 FYNNEI. Some clones are missing from TCRdb's copy, which holds only in-frame ones; the method was immunoSEQ multiplex PCR. The table shows approximately 11,000 clones, with roughly 86% occurring only once. This record belongs to a study of OX40 agonist ivuxolimab in advanced cancers. Peripheral blood came from all dose cohorts at three timepoints. The source was CD4+ or CD8+ T cells sorted from blood, collected in a trial of the OX40 agonist ivuxolimab. The TCR originated in an adult with an advanced solid tumor such as melanoma, head and neck, liver or kidney cancer. This chain uses TRBV2 with TRBJ2-7; D may be TRBD1 (5 bases). The CDR3 DNA sequence: TGTGCCAGCAGTCCGGGCAGGGTGCTCGAGCAGTACTTC. Encoded protein: CASSPGRVLEQYF.